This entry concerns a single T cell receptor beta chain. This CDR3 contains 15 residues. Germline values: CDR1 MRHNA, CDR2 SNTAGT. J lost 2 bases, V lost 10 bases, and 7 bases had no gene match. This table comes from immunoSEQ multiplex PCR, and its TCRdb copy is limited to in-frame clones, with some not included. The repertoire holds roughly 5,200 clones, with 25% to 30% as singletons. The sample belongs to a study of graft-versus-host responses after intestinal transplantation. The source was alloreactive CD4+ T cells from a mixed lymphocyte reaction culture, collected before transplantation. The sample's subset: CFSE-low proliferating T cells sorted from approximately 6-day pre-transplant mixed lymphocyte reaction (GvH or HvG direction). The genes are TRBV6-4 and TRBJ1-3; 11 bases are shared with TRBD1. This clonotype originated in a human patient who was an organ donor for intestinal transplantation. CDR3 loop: CATQRGQGAGNTIYF. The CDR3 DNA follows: TGTGCCACCCAAAGGGGACAGGGGGCTGGAAACACCATATATTTT.